This T cell receptor (beta chain) was identified in a study of chemoradiotherapy in HPV16-positive cancers. The protocol was immunoSEQ multiplex PCR, while the TCRdb copy is restricted to in-frame clones and leaves out a portion. The repertoire consists of some 7,000 clones, with about 89% occurring once and the leading ten covering roughly 4%. Comment on this clone: Its target is unknown.

The study's findings and limits: Only two HPV16-positive patients supplied the functional HPV-specificity definition.

CDR1 SGHTA and CDR2 FQGNSA come from the germline V gene. The CDR3 has 17 residues. Trimming left V 7 bases short and J 3 bases short, with 24 bases between. Sampling was performed from a patient who underwent chemoradiotherapy. This chain links TRBV7-2 with TRBJ1-2, with D possibly being TRBD1 (6 bases). This clonotype originated in a human donor with HPV-associated anogenital cancer. CDR3 in DNA: TGTGCCAGCAACACTGGGCGGGCAGGGGTGGGGTACTATGGCTACACCTTC. Translation gives CASNTGRAGVGYYGYTF.